This TCR beta chain was retrieved from a study of blood T cell repertoires in COVID-19. Study-wide context: From T cells, B-cell-depleted T cells, or PBMCs came the material, which was cDNA or gDNA.

Data came from immunoSEQ multiplex PCR; TCRdb stores just in-frame clones and leaves some out. The table lists 200,000 to 250,000 clones, nearly 90% of them singletons. This CDR3 spans 14 amino acids. V lost 4 bases and J lost 4; bases outside the gene matches: 6. Germline-derived CDR1 and CDR2 are MNHEY and SVGAGI. Source material: peripheral blood. The TCR sequence derives from a woman under 30 who had recovered from COVID-19. V is TRBV6-5 and J is TRBJ2-7, with TRBD2 identical over 8 bases. The CDR3 region has the DNA TGTGCCAGCAGTTCTGACGGGAGGGGATACGAGCAGTACTTC. It translates to CASSSDGRGYEQYF.